The entry below describes one T cell receptor beta chain. Its antigen remains unidentified. Clones were sequenced by immunoSEQ multiplex PCR, and TCRdb holds only the in-frame ones, with some missing. The sample contains approximately 26,000 clones, around 83% of which appear only once. The record originates from a study of T cells in localized non-small cell lung cancer. Findings and caveats of the study: Uninvolved adjacent lung showed peak T cell clonality, exceeding tumor. Those with higher blood T cell density had longer overall survival. Researchers found a median around 61 of the top 100 tumor clones in adjacent lung.

The sample here was peripheral blood, taken before any cancer treatment. This receptor was taken from a woman aged 35 to 75 with stage I lung adenocarcinoma.

The CDR3 spells CASSQGQGWLNEAFF. The CDR3 DNA follows: TGTGCCAGCAGCCAGGGACAGGGCTGGCTAAATGAAGCTTTCTTT. The genes are TRBV14 and TRBJ1-1, with TRBD1 matching over 9 bases. This CDR3 has 15 amino acids. V shed 3 bases, J shed 7 bases, and the junction held 9 bases outside the gene matches. The V gene's germline CDR1 is SGHDN and CDR2 FVKESK.